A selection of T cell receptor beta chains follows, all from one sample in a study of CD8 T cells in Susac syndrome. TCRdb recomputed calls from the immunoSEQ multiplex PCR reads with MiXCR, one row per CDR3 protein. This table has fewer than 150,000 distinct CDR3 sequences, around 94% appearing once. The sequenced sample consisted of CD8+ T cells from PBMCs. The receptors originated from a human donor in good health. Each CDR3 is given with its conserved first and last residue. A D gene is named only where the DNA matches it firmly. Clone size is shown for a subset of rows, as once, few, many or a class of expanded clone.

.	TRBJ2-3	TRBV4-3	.	CASSLRDATDTQYF	TGCGCCAGCAGCCTACGGGACGCGACAGATACGCAGTATTTT
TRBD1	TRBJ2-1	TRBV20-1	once	CSARRDRELPAEQFF	TGCAGTGCTAGAAGGGACAGGGAATTACCGGCTGAGCAGTTCTTC
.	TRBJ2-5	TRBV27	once	CASSLTPGIGETQYF	TGTGCCAGCAGCCTCACACCAGGGATAGGAGAGACCCAGTACTTC
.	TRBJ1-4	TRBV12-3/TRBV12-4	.	CASSLPPQGSLEKLFF	TGTGCCAGCAGTTTACCTCCACAGGGAAGTTTGGAAAAACTGTTTTTT
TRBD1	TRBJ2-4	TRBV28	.	CASSLWTGAENIQYF	TGTGCCAGCAGTCTCTGGACAGGGGCGGAAAACATTCAGTACTTC
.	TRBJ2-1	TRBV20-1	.	CSALDSNEQFF	TGCAGTGCTCTCGACAGCAATGAGCAGTTCTTC
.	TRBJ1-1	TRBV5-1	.	CASSPGGPEAFF	TGCGCCAGCAGCCCTGGTGGGCCTGAAGCTTTCTTT
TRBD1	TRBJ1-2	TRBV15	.	CATSRGPGTGVGYTF	TGTGCCACCAGCAGAGGACCTGGGACAGGGGTTGGCTACACCTTC
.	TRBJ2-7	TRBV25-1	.	CASSPRGELRYEQYF	TGTGCCAGCAGTCCAAGAGGGGAATTGAGATACGAGCAGTACTTC
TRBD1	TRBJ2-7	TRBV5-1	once	CASSPPGGRDEQYF	TGCGCCAGCAGCCCCCCAGGGGGTCGTGACGAGCAGTACTTC
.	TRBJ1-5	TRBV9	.	CASSAATGFNQPQHF	TGTGCCAGCAGCGCTGCCACAGGGTTCAATCAGCCCCAGCATTTT
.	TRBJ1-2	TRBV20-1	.	CSAPGQISDYGYTF	TGCAGTGCCCCAGGACAGATCTCTGACTATGGCTACACCTTC
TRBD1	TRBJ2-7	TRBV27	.	CASSSPGTGFYEQYF	TGTGCCAGCAGTTCTCCCGGGACAGGGTTCTACGAGCAGTACTTC
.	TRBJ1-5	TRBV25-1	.	CASSEGGVNQPQHF	TGTGCCAGCAGTGAGGGGGGAGTCAATCAGCCCCAGCATTTT
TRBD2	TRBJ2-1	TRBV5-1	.	CASSLVGRENEQFF	TGCGCCAGCAGCTTGGTCGGGAGGGAGAATGAGCAGTTCTTC
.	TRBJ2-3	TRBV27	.	CAASGRTSTDTQYF	TGTGCCGCTTCAGGGCGGACTAGCACAGATACGCAGTATTTT
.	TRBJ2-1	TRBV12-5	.	CASGLSPGNEQFF	TGTGCTAGTGGTTTGTCACCGGGCAATGAGCAGTTCTTC
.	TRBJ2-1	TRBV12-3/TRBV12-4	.	CASSFTRHEQFF	TGTGCCAGCAGTTTCACCAGGCATGAGCAGTTCTTC